This T cell receptor beta chain was sequenced for a study of blood T cell repertoires in COVID-19. Study overall: Sources were T cells, B-cell-depleted T cells, or PBMCs; the material itself was cDNA or gDNA.

In the study's own analysis: Reference gene primer amplification yielded estimated nucleated cell counts. The data were produced by immunoSEQ multiplex PCR, yet TCRdb's version contains in-frame clones alone and is incomplete. V and J calls and clone size are copied from that table; D and trimming were computed from the DNA. The table includes fewer than 85,000 clones, around nine tenths detected once. The CDR3 length is 14 residues. Germline CDR1 reads LNHDA; CDR2 reads SQIVND (reference sequence). Trimming took off 5 bases at V and 6 bases at J, with 16 bases between the two ends. This TCR was sampled from a human donor in a cohort sampled during active COVID-19. Sequencing used peripheral blood. J is TRBJ1-2 and V is TRBV19; D is uncertain. In DNA form, the CDR3 reads TGTGCCAGTAGTGCCCCCGGCGGGTGGGATGGCTACACCTTC. It codes for CASSAPGGWDGYTF. The whole variable domain, filled in from reference TRBV19 and TRBJ1-2, reads DGGITQSPKYLFRKEGQNVTLSCEQNLNHDAMYWYRQDPGQGLRLIYYSQIVNDFQKGDIAEGYSVSREKKESFPLTVTSAQKNPTAFYLCASSAPGGWDGYTFGSGTRLTVV.